The source of this T cell receptor (beta chain) is a study of a mutant IDH1 vaccine in newly diagnosed glioma. Study details: Of treated patients, roughly 62% were men and about 38% women, averaging roughly 37 years. Visit timing is recorded as week 35 for V12 and week 47 for V13.

A note on this clone: Its antigen is unidentified.

Profiled with immunoSEQ multiplex PCR; TCRdb holds only in-frame clones, not every one. The sample records some 45,000 clones, roughly 84% being singletons. The V gene's germline CDR1 is LNHDA and CDR2 SQIVND (reference sequence). Trimming at V came to 6 bases and at J to 7 bases, leaving 8 bases not matched to a gene. The CDR3 loop spans 13 amino acids. Time point specified: week 35, safety follow-up. The content of each vaccine dose was 300 ug of mutant IDH1 20-mer peptide, and topical imiquimod accompanied it. Donors had new WHO grade 3 or 4 IDH1-mutant, ATRX-lost astrocytomas. J is TRBJ1-1 and V is TRBV19, with 7 nucleotides matching TRBD1. This clonotype originated in a woman in her fifties or sixties with glioma. This specimen was PBMCs, taken from a glioma patient whose treatment included an IDH1 peptide vaccine. The CDR3 nucleotides read TGTGCCAGTAGAGAACAGGGGTTCCTTGAAGCTTTCTTT. This encodes CASREQGFLEAFF.